These 14 T cell receptor beta chains share one sample of origin, sequenced in a study of CD8 T cells in ankylosing spondylitis. General study results and limits: Ankylosing spondylitis blood seemed to carry a telltale TCR beta motif made of fewer than 10 highly homologous variants.

These TCRs are of unknown antigen specificity. From the 5' RACE reads, TCRdb called clonotypes with MiXCR, one entry per CDR3 protein. Found here are fewer than 500,000 distinct CDR3 sequences, 25% to 30% of them singletons; the top ten hold 0.75% to 0.9%. Sequences were obtained from blood, either unsorted or a sorted T cell fraction (not recorded which). The receptors were sampled from a male donor with ankylosing spondylitis.

This clonotype qualifies as medium-sized. The chain has TRBV12-3 or TRBV12-4 and TRBJ2-5; TRBD2 might be the D (6 bases). V was pared by 6 bases and J by 5 bases, with 7 bases between. This CDR3 spans 11 amino acids. The DNA for the CDR3 is TGTGCCAGCAGCCGGGGGGAGACCCAGTACTTC. This gives the protein CASSRGETQYF.

The DNA for the CDR3 is TGTGCCAGCAGCGTGGGAGGCTGGGAGGAGACCCAGTACTTC. Protein product: CASSVGGWEETQYF. The chain carries TRBV9 and TRBJ2-5; D possibly corresponds to TRBD2 (6 bases). This CDR3 comprises 14 residues. Germline lookup yields CDR1 SGDLS and CDR2 YYNGEE. Trimming left V 2 bases short and J 5 bases short, with 13 bases between.

This rearrangement joins TRBV7-2 to TRBJ1-5; D call uncertain. CDR3 length: 15 residues. With 1 base removed from V and 4 bases from J, the gap between germline ends came to 11 bases. CDR1 SGHTA and CDR2 FQGNSA come from the germline V gene. The CDR3 loop reads CASSLEFRENQPQHF. DNA for the CDR3: TGTGCCAGCAGCTTAGAGTTCAGAGAGAATCAGCCCCAGCATTTT.

This clonotype has just a few counts. J is TRBJ2-7 and V is TRBV6-1; D perhaps matches TRBD2 (6 bases). V lost 8 bases and J lost 2, with 16 bases in between. CDR3 length: 14 residues. The germline gives CDR1 MNHNS, CDR2 SASEGT. The CDR3 nucleotides are TGTGCCAGCGAGAGGCGGGACGGAGCCTACGAGCAGTACGTC. It translates to CASERRDGAYEQYV.

This clonotype was picked up a small number of times. V and J are TRBV29-1 and TRBJ2-1; 11 nucleotides agree with TRBD2. The CDR3 loop spans 12 amino acids. In germline, CDR1 is SQVTM, CDR2 ANQGSEA. Trimming took 5 bases from V and 10 from J; bases not matched to a gene: 4. CDR3 DNA sequence: TGCAGCGTTCTTCCTAGCGGGAGGGAGCAGTTCTTC. It encodes CSVLPSGREQFF.

The table lists this clonotype with many counts. CDR3 coding DNA: TGTGCCAGCAGGCGAACGACAGGGGATCAGCCCCAGCATTTT. It is translated as CASRRTTGDQPQHF. The J gene is TRBJ1-5, the V gene TRBV12-3 or TRBV12-4; 8 nucleotides line up with TRBD1. The CDR3 spans 14 residues. The V gene end was trimmed by 6 bases and the J gene end by 5 bases; junction bases not matched to a gene: 6.

This clonotype came up a few times. This chain links TRBV5-1 with TRBJ2-1; D is perhaps TRBD2 (6 bases). Trimming cost V 5 bases and J 7 bases, with 19 bases left between them. Germline V gene data show CDR1 as SGHRS and CDR2 as YFSETQ. The CDR3 is made up of 15 amino acids. In DNA, the CDR3 is TGCGCCAGCAGGAGGAGGGTTGGGGCATCGAATGAGCAGTTCTTC. It translates to CASRRRVGASNEQFF.

The genes are TRBV3-1 and TRBJ2-5; the D is unclear. V lost 1 base, J lost 0 bases, and 3 bases lay in between. From germline, CDR1 is LGHDT and CDR2 YNNKEL (reference sequence). The CDR3 has 13 residues. CDR3 sequence: CASSQAYQETQYF. The CDR3 DNA sequence: TGTGCCAGCAGCCAAGCGTACCAAGAGACCCAGTACTTC.

The chain has TRBV24-1 and TRBJ2-1; D remains ambiguous. Deletions cut 7 bases from V and 9 bases from J, with 15 bases between. The CDR3 consists of 13 residues. Germline V gives CDR1 KGHDR, CDR2 SFDVKD. The chain's CDR3 is CATRGFGASEQFF. In DNA form, the CDR3 reads TGTGCCACCAGGGGGTTCGGTGCGTCTGAGCAGTTCTTC.

The chain joins TRBV11-2 to TRBJ2-2; unclear D gene. Between the trimmed V and J ends, which lost 2 bases and 5 bases, there was a span of 12 bases. Germline CDR1 and CDR2: SGHAT and FQNNGV. This CDR3 spans 15 amino acids. This CDR3 reads CASSLPGVGTGELFF. In DNA, the CDR3 is TGTGCCAGCAGCTTACCCGGAGTTGGAACCGGGGAGCTGTTTTTT.

Many counts were recorded for this clonotype. CDR3 nucleotide sequence: TGTGCCAGCAGTTCTCTTAGCGGGACCATCAATGAGCAGTTCTTC. Translating it yields CASSSLSGTINEQFF. The chain links TRBV27 to TRBJ2-1; TRBD2 matches 8 bases. Germline CDR1 reads MNHEY; CDR2 reads SMNVEV (reference sequence). CDR3 length: 15 amino acids. V trimming: 4 bases; J trimming: 6 bases; junction bases outside the gene matches: 8.

This clonotype was observed once. This chain joins TRBV20-1 and TRBJ2-3; 9 bases are shared with TRBD2. This CDR3 is 17 amino acids long. V gave up 3 bases and J gave up 0 bases; unmatched junction bases: 10. CDR1 is DFQATT, CDR2 SNEGSKA, per germline (reference sequence). The CDR3, as DNA: TGCAGTGCTAGTGGCCGGACTAGCGCTCCTAGCACAGATACGCAGTATTTT. Protein sequence: CSASGRTSAPSTDTQYF.

A remark on this clonotype: Being one base from a much bigger clone, this may be a read error. This chain connects TRBV5-1 to TRBJ2-5; D gene unclear. Germline V gene lookup returns CDR1 SGHRS and CDR2 YFSETQ. V lost 0 bases and J lost 6, with 6 bases in between. This CDR3 region has 12 residues. The CDR3 reads CASSLAWQTQYF. In nucleotides, the CDR3 is TGCGCCAGCAGCTTGGCCTGGCAGACCCAGTACTTC. The entire variable domain, with the rest obtained from reference TRBV5-1 and TRBJ2-5, is as follows: KAGVTQTPRYLIKTRGQQVTLSCSPISGHRSVSWYQQTPGQGLQFLFEYFSETQRNKGNFPGRFSGRQFSNSRSEMNVSTLELGDSALYLCASSLAWQTQYFGPGTRLLVL.

This clonotype has just a few counts. The CDR3 loop is CASSQAIAGETQYF. In DNA, the CDR3 is TGTGCCAGCAGCCAAGCTATAGCGGGAGAGACCCAGTACTTC. The gene calls are TRBV14 and TRBJ2-5, with 7 bases matching TRBD2. The junction had 3 bases not matched to a gene; V was cut back by 1 base and J by 4 bases. CDR1 and CDR2 (germline): SGHDN, FVKESK. This CDR3 has 14 residues. Based on the CDR3 plus reference TRBV14 and TRBJ2-5, the full variable domain is EAGVTQFPSHSVIEKGQTVTLRCDPISGHDNLYWYRRVMGKEIKFLLHFVKESKQDESGMPNNRFLAERTGGTYSTLKVQPAELEDSGVYFCASSQAIAGETQYFGPGTRLLVL.